Sequencing of this T cell receptor (beta chain) was carried out in a study of T cells in women clearing cervical HPV infection. CDR3 length: 15 residues. The V gene's germline CDR1 is LNHDA and CDR2 SQIVND (reference sequence). V lost 3 bases and J lost 3; bases outside the gene matches: 5. This table comes from immunoSEQ multiplex PCR, and its TCRdb copy is limited to in-frame clones, with some not included. The sample table sets out about 28,000 clones. Comments on this clone: The CDR3 extends 3 residues past the end of the read, so its final part is completed from the germline J gene.

Sample: blood buffy coat. The sequence came from a woman between 18 and 70 years old with a cervical HPV16 infection that either progressed to CIN3+ or cleared (not recorded which). The rearrangement joins TRBV19 to TRBJ2-7, with 10 bases matching TRBD2. The CDR3 sequence: CASSMSGGDFYEQYF. The sequenced CDR3 bases are TGTGCCAGTAGTATGAGCGGGGGGGATTTCTACGAG.